The 24 T cell receptor beta chains given below trace back to one sample, sequenced in a study of T cell responses to AZD1222 COVID-19 vaccine. Data came from immunoSEQ multiplex PCR; TCRdb stores just in-frame clones and leaves some out. The sample lists just under 95,000 clones, approximately 90% occurring once. Sequences were derived from peripheral blood, sampled on day 0 of AZD1222 vaccination. The receptor source for this set is an adult in good health.

This chain connects TRBV29-1 to TRBJ2-4; 10 nucleotides align to TRBD1. The CDR3 extends over 15 amino acids. Germline CDR1 SQVTM, CDR2 ANQGSEA. The V gene end was trimmed by 7 bases and the J gene end by 2 bases; junction bases not matched to a gene: 8. CDR3 sequence reads: CSARTGGESKNIQYF. As DNA, the CDR3 is TGCAGCGCAAGGACAGGGGGAGAGTCCAAAAACATTCAGTACTTC.

As to this clone: The junction and the germline gene differ at one end; a read error may be behind it. The CDR3 DNA sequence: TGTGCCAGCGGTTTCGGGCAGGGCTATGGCTACACCTTC. Translation: CASGFGQGYGYTF. The J gene is TRBJ1-2, the V gene TRBV27; a weak D match, TRBD1 (5 bases). The CDR3 spans 13 residues. CDR1 is MNHEY, CDR2 SMNVEV, per germline (reference sequence).

The chain combines TRBV5-1 with TRBJ2-2, with D perhaps matching TRBD2 (6 bases). V lost 4 bases to trimming and J lost 4 bases, with 14 bases between them. Germline CDR1 and CDR2: SGHRS and YFSETQ. This CDR3 region has 15 residues. CDR3 sequence (DNA): TGCGCCAGCAGCCCCTCGCAGGGAGGCACCGGGGAGCTGTTTTTT. The encoded protein is CASSPSQGGTGELFF.

The chain employs TRBV5-1 and TRBJ1-2; D is unresolved. V lost 4 bases, J lost 2 bases, and 6 bases lay in between. Germline values: CDR1 SGHRS, CDR2 YFSETQ. This CDR3 comprises 12 residues. CDR3 sequence: CASSRWNYGYTF. As DNA, the CDR3 is TGCGCCAGCAGCCGTTGGAACTATGGCTACACCTTC.

The sample holds one count of this clone. The chain couples TRBV2 to TRBJ2-1, with 10 bases matching TRBD2. The CDR3 is 15 amino acids. The germline CDR1 and CDR2 sequences are SNHLY and FYNNEI. V gave up 6 bases and J gave up 6 bases; unmatched junction bases: 8. The CDR3 DNA sequence: TGTGCCAGCAGGAAGTCTAGCGGGGGTACCAATGAGCAGTTCTTC. Its protein product is CASRKSSGGTNEQFF.

The genes are TRBV21-1 and TRBJ1-5; the table's D call of TRBD1 was not tested on the DNA. TRBV21-1 is a pseudogene. This CDR3 has 15 amino acids. CDR3 nucleotides: TGTGCCAGCAGCTGCGCCAGGGATAGCAATCAGCCCCAGCATTTT. It codes for CASSCARDSNQPQHF.

The genes are TRBV2 and TRBJ1-2; 12 bases are shared with TRBD1. This CDR3 comprises 16 residues. The germline V gene has CDR1 SNHLY and CDR2 FYNNEI. J was trimmed by 6 bases and V by 6 bases; bases with no gene match: 11. This CDR3 is CASRTPVGTGGHGYTF. The CDR3 region has the DNA TGTGCCAGCAGGACCCCAGTTGGGACAGGGGGCCATGGCTACACCTTC.

V gene TRBV6-2 or TRBV6-3 combines with J gene TRBJ1-1; D uncertain. The CDR3 length is 17 residues. Per the germline V gene, CDR1 is MNHEY and CDR2 is SVGEGT. Trimming stripped 2 bases from V and 0 bases from J, with 16 bases between. CDR3 in DNA: TGTGCCAGCAGTTACGGTAGAAAGGTTTCGCTGAACACTGAAGCTTTCTTT. It specifies CASSYGRKVSLNTEAFF.

This rearrangement joins TRBV6-4 to TRBJ2-1, with 10 positions matching TRBD2. Germline V gives CDR1 MRHNA, CDR2 SNTAGT. The V segment lost 4 bases and the J segment 8 bases; nucleotides outside the gene matches: 5. CDR3 length equals 14 residues. The CDR3 DNA follows: TGTGCCAGCAGTGCTAGCGGGAGTAACGATGAGCAGTTCTTC. Amino acids: CASSASGSNDEQFF.

This chain joins TRBV11-3 and TRBJ2-1, with 9 bases that match TRBD2. Germline V gene data show CDR1 as SGHNT and CDR2 as YENEEA. The V segment lost 7 bases and the J segment 6 bases; nucleotides outside the gene matches: 7. The CDR3 has 14 amino acids. The CDR3 region has the DNA TGTGCCAGCACCGCGGGAGGGACCGGCAATGAGCAGTTCTTC. This gives the protein CASTAGGTGNEQFF.

The rearrangement links TRBV7-9 to TRBJ2-6; D uncertain. The CDR3 covers 14 residues. Trimming took 0 bases from V and 4 from J, leaving 4 bases between them. CDR1 is SEHNR, CDR2 FQNEAQ, per germline (reference sequence). The CDR3 coding sequence is TGTGCCAGCAGCTTAGCGCTGGGGGCCAACGTCCTGACTTTC. Translation gives CASSLALGANVLTF.

The count of this clone is one. The V and J genes are TRBV5-1 and TRBJ2-2; 11 bases align to TRBD2. In germline, CDR1 is SGHRS, CDR2 YFSETQ. The CDR3 has 14 residues. V was clipped by 4 bases and J by 8 bases; unmatched bases: 4. This CDR3 reads CASSVTSGSGELFF. The CDR3 nucleotides are TGCGCCAGCAGCGTCACTAGCGGGAGTGGGGAGCTGTTTTTT.

V usage is TRBV3-1 (or the pseudogene TRBV3-2) and J usage is TRBJ2-7; D gene uncertain. The V end lost 1 base, the J end lost 3 bases, and 10 bases lay between the germline ends. CDR3 length: 14 amino acids. Germline V lookup: CDR1 LGHDT, CDR2 YNNKEL (reference sequence). The CDR3 protein is CASSQGETYYEQYF. In DNA form, the CDR3 reads TGTGCCAGCAGCCAAGGAGAGACTTACTACGAGCAGTACTTC.

This clone occurred a few times. The junction differs from germline at one of its ends, possibly a read error. The rearrangement uses TRBV5-6 and TRBJ2-7; possible D gene TRBD1, 5 bases. Germline V gene sequence: CDR1 SGHDT, CDR2 YYEEEE. CDR3 length: 14 amino acids. CDR3 region: CASRLAGKDYEQYF. CDR3 sequence (DNA): TGTGCCAGCAGGTTGGCAGGGAAGGACTACGAGCAGTACTTC.

This rearrangement joins TRBV11-3 to TRBJ2-1; TRBD2 aligns across 13 bases. From germline, CDR1 is SGHNT and CDR2 YENEEA. With 2 bases clipped from V and 8 bases from J, the junction kept 3 bases outside the gene matches. The CDR3 is 15 amino acids. The CDR3 reads CASSLTSGRAYEQFF. CDR3 DNA sequence: TGTGCCAGCAGCTTAACTAGCGGGAGGGCCTATGAGCAGTTCTTC.

The chain joins TRBV6-7 to TRBJ1-6; no firm D call. TRBV6-7 has ORF status, its function being uncertain. The CDR3 covers 15 residues. Trimming took off 0 bases at V and 6 bases at J, with 9 bases between the two ends. CDR3 region: CASSYSQVVNSPLHF. The CDR3 DNA sequence: TGTGCCAGCAGTTACTCACAAGTCGTTAATTCACCCCTCCACTTT.

This chain links TRBV19 with TRBJ1-2, with D tentatively TRBD1 (5 bases). Germline V gene sequence: CDR1 LNHDA, CDR2 SQIVND (reference sequence). This CDR3 has 15 amino acids. Trimming took 5 bases from V and 3 from J, leaving 16 bases between them. The CDR3 DNA is TGTGCCAGTAGTCCTCAACAGGATTCCTACTATGGCTACACCTTC. Translation: CASSPQQDSYYGYTF.

The chain recombines TRBV7-9 with TRBJ2-2, with D maybe TRBD1 (5 bases). Germline V CDR1 and CDR2: SEHNR, FQNEAQ (reference sequence). This CDR3 region has 14 residues. With 2 bases removed from V and 10 bases from J, the gap between germline ends came to 14 bases. The CDR3 here is CASSLPPQVEELFF. Here the CDR3 DNA reads TGTGCCAGCAGCTTACCCCCACAGGTAGAGGAGCTGTTTTTT.

The chain employs TRBV3-1 (or the pseudogene TRBV3-2) and TRBJ1-3, with 10 bases that match TRBD1. Germline loops: CDR1 LGHDT, CDR2 YNNKEL (reference sequence). Unmatched junction bases numbered 6, after V lost 6 bases and J lost 4 bases. CDR3 length: 15 residues. CDR3 amino acids: CASSRQGARGNTIYF. The CDR3 region has the DNA TGTGCCAGCAGTCGACAGGGGGCGCGAGGAAACACCATATATTTT.

The V and J genes are TRBV9 and TRBJ2-1, with 13 bases that match TRBD2. The CDR3 runs to 17 residues. V shed 0 bases, J shed 6 bases, and the junction held 6 bases outside the gene matches. CDR1 SGDLS and CDR2 YYNGEE come from the germline V gene. For the CDR3, the DNA is TGTGCCAGCAGCGTAGAGGCGGGACTAGCGGGGCCCAATGAGCAGTTCTTC. This translates into CASSVEAGLAGPNEQFF. The variable domain in full, completed from reference TRBV9 and TRBJ2-1, reads DSGVTQTPKHLITATGQRVTLRCSPRSGDLSVYWYQQSLDQGLQFLIQYYNGEERAKGNILERFSAQQFPDLHSELNLSSLELGDSALYFCASSVEAGLAGPNEQFFGPGTRLTVL.

The chain has TRBV3-1 (or the pseudogene TRBV3-2) and TRBJ2-7, with D tentatively TRBD2 (5 bases). Germline CDR1 reads LGHDT; CDR2 reads YNNKEL (reference sequence). The V end lost 3 bases, the J end lost 0 bases, and 12 bases lay between the germline ends. This CDR3 is built from 15 residues. The CDR3 DNA reads as TGTGCCAGCAGCCAGACTAAGGGTAGCTCCTACGAGCAGTACTTC. Translation: CASSQTKGSSYEQYF.

The chain carries TRBV7-9 and TRBJ1-3; 8 bases fit TRBD1. CDR1 is SEHNR and CDR2 is FQNEAQ in the germline V gene (reference sequence). This CDR3 spans 15 amino acids. Germline trimming cut 0 bases from V and 6 bases from J; bases unmatched to any gene: 4. The chain's CDR3 is CASSLAGQVENTIYF. The CDR3 region has the DNA TGTGCCAGCAGCTTAGCGGGACAGGTGGAAAACACCATATATTTT.

This chain connects TRBV5-4 to TRBJ2-3; 13 positions match TRBD2. Germline trimming cut 0 bases from V and 5 bases from J; bases unmatched to any gene: 3. The CDR3 runs to 16 residues. Germline assignment: CDR1 SGHNT and CDR2 YYREEE (reference sequence). CDR3 nucleotide sequence: TGTGCCAGCAGCTTGGCGACTAGCGGGGGGCTAGATACGCAGTATTTT. This encodes CASSLATSGGLDTQYF.

The chain links TRBV3-1 (or the pseudogene TRBV3-2) to TRBJ1-6, with TRBD1 as a possible D gene (6 bases). Per germline, CDR1 LGHDT and CDR2 YNNKEL (reference sequence). This CDR3 spans 14 amino acids. The germline V and J ends were trimmed by 4 bases and 7 bases, with 11 bases remaining between them. The CDR3 DNA is TGTGCCAGCAGCCTGGACAGTCTAAATTCACCCCTCCACTTT. Amino acids: CASSLDSLNSPLHF.